Following are 12 T cell receptor beta chains from one sample sequenced in a study of blood T cell repertoires in COVID-19. Assay used: immunoSEQ multiplex PCR; TCRdb lists only in-frame clones, some missing. This repertoire shows about 58,000 clones, 75% to 85% found once; its top ten account for around a third. The specimen sequenced was peripheral blood. The receptors derive from a man aged 60 to 69 with COVID-19, enrolled during active disease.

The chain combines TRBV7-9 with TRBJ2-7, with D perhaps TRBD2 (6 bases). This CDR3 is built from 14 residues. The V end lost 5 bases, the J end lost 3 bases, and 14 bases lay between the germline ends. Germline CDR1 and CDR2: SEHNR and FQNEAQ (reference sequence). In DNA, the CDR3 is TGTGCCAGCAGCCGCCTGTTCGGGGGCTACGAGCAGTACTTC. This sequence encodes CASSRLFGGYEQYF.

The chain employs TRBV7-9 and TRBJ2-2, with TRBD2 matching over 7 bases. The CDR3 spans 13 residues. The trim removed 3 bases at V and 7 bases at J, leaving 2 bases unmatched. Per the germline V gene, CDR1 is SEHNR and CDR2 is FQNEAQ (reference sequence). The DNA of the CDR3 is TGTGCCAGCAGCTTCGGGGGGATCGGGGAGCTGTTTTTT. It is translated as CASSFGGIGELFF.

CDR3 sequence reads: CASSTSGGVADTQYF. For the CDR3, the DNA is TGTGCCAGCAGTACTAGCGGGGGGGTAGCAGATACGCAGTATTTT. The V gene is TRBV6-5, the J gene TRBJ2-3, with TRBD2 identical over 13 bases. Germline V lookup: CDR1 MNHEY, CDR2 SVGAGI. V shed 5 bases, J shed 4 bases, and the junction held 3 bases outside the gene matches. The CDR3 contains 15 residues.

In its sample, this clone was seen once. The CDR3 DNA is TGTGCCAGCAGCCTCTCGACAGGGGGCGTGGACTATGGCTACACCTTC. Translation gives CASSLSTGGVDYGYTF. This sequence joins TRBV3-1 (or the pseudogene TRBV3-2) and TRBJ1-2; TRBD1 matches 10 bases. The CDR3 contains 16 residues. With V trimmed by 4 bases and J by 3 bases, 8 bases remained unmatched. The germline V gene has CDR1 LGHDT and CDR2 YNNKEL (reference sequence).

The chain couples TRBV7-2 to TRBJ2-3; maybe TRBD2 (6 bases). Trimming stripped 0 bases from V and 6 bases from J, with 10 bases between. The CDR3 length is 14 residues. The germline gives CDR1 SGHTA, CDR2 FQGNSA. The CDR3 loop is CASSLARGEDTQYF. The CDR3 bases are TGTGCCAGCAGCTTAGCGCGCGGGGAGGATACGCAGTATTTT.

V usage is TRBV6-1 and J usage is TRBJ1-5, with TRBD1 matching over 9 bases. CDR3 length: 18 residues. Trimming took 3 bases from V and 0 from J; bases not matched to a gene: 9. Germline CDR1 reads MNHNS; CDR2 reads SASEGT. CDR3 in amino acids: CASSDFPGQGFSNQPQHF. The CDR3 region has the DNA TGTGCCAGCAGTGATTTCCCGGGACAGGGATTTAGCAATCAGCCCCAGCATTTT.

This clone was seen only once. The sample contains more than one DNA sequence encoding this CDR3. The chain recombines TRBV5-5 with TRBJ2-3; a possible D gene is TRBD1 (6 bases). This CDR3 has 16 residues. Germline V CDR1 and CDR2: SGHKS, YYEKEE (reference sequence). For the CDR3, the DNA is TGTCCCCGCCGCTGGGGTGGGGGCGGGCGGGCCCTCCCTGGGTATTTT. It is translated as CPRRWGGGGRALPGYF.

The V and J genes are TRBV10-3 and TRBJ1-4, with a weak D call TRBD1 (6 bases). Germline V CDR1 and CDR2: ENHRY, SYGVKD. V was clipped by 4 bases and J by 4 bases, with 10 bases between them. There are 14 residues in the CDR3. This chain's CDR3 is CAISAKQGNEKLFF. In DNA, the CDR3 is TGTGCCATCAGTGCTAAACAGGGTAATGAAAAACTGTTTTTT.

The chain carries TRBV5-4 and TRBJ1-2; D not certain. CDR3 length: 15 residues. Germline CDR1 reads SGHNT; CDR2 reads YYREEE (reference sequence). Trimming took 4 bases from V and 8 from J, leaving 21 bases between them. In DNA form, the CDR3 reads TGTGCCAGCAGCCGTCGGACGGAGGATTATCAGGGCTACACCTTC. This gives the protein CASSRRTEDYQGYTF. The whole variable domain, remainder taken from reference TRBV5-4 and TRBJ1-2, is ETGVTQSPTHLIKTRGQQVTLRCSSQSGHNTVSWYQQALGQGPQFIFQYYREEENGRGNFPPRFSGLQFPNYSSELNVNALELDDSALYLCASSRRTEDYQGYTFGSGTRLTVV.

The chain recombines TRBV5-6 with TRBJ2-2; the match to TRBD1 covers 11 bases. V shed 4 bases and J 5 bases; nucleotides not matched to a gene: 1. Germline CDR1 SGHDT, CDR2 YYEEEE. The CDR3 is 14 amino acids. The CDR3 sequence: CASSRDRGTGELFF. The DNA of the CDR3 is TGTGCCAGCAGCCGGGACAGGGGGACCGGGGAGCTGTTTTTT.

CDR3 loop: CASSQTISGDYGYTF. CDR3 sequence (DNA): TGCGCCAGCAGCCAAACGATTAGCGGGGACTATGGCTACACCTTC. The V call is TRBV4-3, the J call TRBJ1-2; D not resolved. CDR1 is LGHNA and CDR2 is YSLEER in the germline V gene. The CDR3 is made up of 15 amino acids. Trimming removed 2 bases at V and 3 bases at J, with 13 bases between.

The chain links TRBV7-9 to TRBJ1-5; 8 nucleotides match TRBD1. The CDR3 extends over 14 amino acids. Germline CDR1 is SEHNR and CDR2 is FQNEAQ (reference sequence). V lost 5 bases, J lost 2 bases, and 2 bases stayed unmatched. CDR3 residues: CASSRGQGNQPQHF. The DNA of the CDR3 is TGTGCCAGCAGCCGGGGACAGGGCAATCAGCCCCAGCATTTT.